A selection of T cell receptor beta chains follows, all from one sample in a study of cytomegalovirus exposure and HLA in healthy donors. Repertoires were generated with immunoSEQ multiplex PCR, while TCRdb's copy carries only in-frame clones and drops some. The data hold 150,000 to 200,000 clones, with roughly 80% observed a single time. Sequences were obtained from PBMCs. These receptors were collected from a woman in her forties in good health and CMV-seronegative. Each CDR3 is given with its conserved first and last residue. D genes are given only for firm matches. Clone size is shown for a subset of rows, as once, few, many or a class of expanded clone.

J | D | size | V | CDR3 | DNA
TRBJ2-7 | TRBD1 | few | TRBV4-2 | CASSHDGQGGRYEQYF | TGTGCCAGCAGCCATGACGGACAGGGAGGAAGGTACGAGCAGTACTTC
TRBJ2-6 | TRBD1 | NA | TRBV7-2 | CASSLGGQGSSGANVLTF | TGTGCCAGCAGCCTGGGGGGACAGGGAAGCTCTGGGGCCAACGTCCTGACTTTC
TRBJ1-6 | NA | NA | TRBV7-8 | CASSHTGFDNSPLHF | TGTGCCAGCAGTCACACAGGTTTCGATAATTCACCCCTCCACTTT
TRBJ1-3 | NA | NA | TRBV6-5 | CATVEAGAAGNTIYF | TGTGCCACAGTCGAAGCAGGGGCCGCGGGAAACACCATATATTTT
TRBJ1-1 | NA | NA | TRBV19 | CASSKYGDTNTEAFF | TGTGCCAGTAGTAAATACGGCGACACGAACACTGAAGCTTTCTTT
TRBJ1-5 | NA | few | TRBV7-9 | CASGREQPQHF | TGTGCCAGCGGGAGGGAACAGCCCCAGCATTTT
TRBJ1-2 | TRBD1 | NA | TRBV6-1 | CAGSQGVGSGHGYTF | TGTGCCGGCTCACAGGGGGTCGGATCTGGGCATGGCTACACCTTC
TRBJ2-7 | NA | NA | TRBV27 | CASSRPKGVGFDEQYF | TGTGCCAGCAGTCGACCTAAGGGGGTCGGTTTCGACGAGCAGTACTTC
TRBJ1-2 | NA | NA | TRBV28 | CASSLFVGYYGYTF | TGTGCCAGCAGTTTATTTGTGGGCTACTATGGCTACACCTTC
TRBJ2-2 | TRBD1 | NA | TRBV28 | CASSWGDRVRFGGELFF | TGTGCCAGCAGTTGGGGGGACAGGGTAAGATTTGGCGGGGAGCTGTTTTTT
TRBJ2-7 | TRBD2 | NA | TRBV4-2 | CASSLDGGVLWEQYF | TGTGCCAGCAGCTTGGACGGGGGGGTGTTGTGGGAGCAGTACTTC
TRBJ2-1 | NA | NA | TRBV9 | CASSPRRVGNEQFF | TGTGCCAGCAGCCCAAGGCGGGTCGGCAATGAGCAGTTCTTC
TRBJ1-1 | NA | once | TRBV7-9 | CSSLEQGVKAFF | TGTTCCAGCCTTGAACAGGGAGTTAAAGCTTTCTTT
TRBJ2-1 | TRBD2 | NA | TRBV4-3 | CASRSGLVSSYNEQFF | TGCGCCAGCAGATCAGGACTAGTCAGCTCCTACAATGAGCAGTTCTTC
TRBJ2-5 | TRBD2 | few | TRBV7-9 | CSSSSRLAPGETQYF | TGTTCCAGCAGCTCGAGACTAGCACCAGGGGAGACCCAGTACTTC
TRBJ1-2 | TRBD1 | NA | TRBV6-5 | CASRDDGTDYGYTF | TGTGCCAGCAGAGACGACGGGACAGACTATGGCTACACCTTC
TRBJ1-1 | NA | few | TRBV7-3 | CASSPGGHTEAFF | TGTGCCAGCAGCCCGGGGGGCCACACTGAAGCTTTCTTT
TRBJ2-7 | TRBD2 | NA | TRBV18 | CASSPLPGTSEYEQYF | TGTGCCAGCTCACCACTCCCCGGGACTAGCGAGTACGAGCAGTACTTC
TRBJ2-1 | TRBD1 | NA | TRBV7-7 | CASSFGQVGEQFF | TGTGCCAGCAGCTTTGGACAGGTCGGAGAGCAGTTCTTC
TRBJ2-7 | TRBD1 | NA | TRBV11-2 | CASSGTGTGGLHEQYF | TGTGCCAGCAGCGGAACCGGGACAGGGGGTTTGCACGAGCAGTACTTC
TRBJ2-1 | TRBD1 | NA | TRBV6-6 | CASSRDRVQNEQFF | TGTGCCAGCAGTCGGGACAGGGTTCAGAATGAGCAGTTCTTC
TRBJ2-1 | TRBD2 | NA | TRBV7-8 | CASRKELAVNNEQFF | TGTGCCAGCAGAAAGGAACTAGCGGTAAACAATGAGCAGTTCTTC
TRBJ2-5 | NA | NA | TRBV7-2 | CASSVYSHQETQYF | TGTGCCAGCAGCGTTTACAGTCACCAAGAGACCCAGTACTTC
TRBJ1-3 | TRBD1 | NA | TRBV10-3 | CAISEWTGSGNTIYF | TGTGCCATCAGTGAATGGACAGGCTCTGGAAACACCATATATTTT
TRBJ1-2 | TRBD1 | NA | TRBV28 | CASSSLGRQGSGYTF | TGTGCCAGCAGTTCCCTCGGGAGACAGGGAAGCGGCTACACCTTC
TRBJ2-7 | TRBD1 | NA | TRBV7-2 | CASSSTGDRFYEQYF | TGTGCCAGCAGCTCGACAGGGGACCGTTTCTACGAGCAGTACTTC
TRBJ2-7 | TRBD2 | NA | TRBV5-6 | CASSSFKLAARYEQYF | TGTGCCAGCAGCTCTTTCAAACTAGCGGCTAGATACGAGCAGTACTTC
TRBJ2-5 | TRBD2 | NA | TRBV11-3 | CASSLTSGRQETQYF | TGTGCCAGCAGCTTGACTAGCGGGAGGCAAGAGACCCAGTACTTC
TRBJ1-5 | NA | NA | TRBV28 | CASSLLPGELNQPQHF | TGTGCCAGCAGTTTACTCCCCGGGGAGCTCAATCAGCCCCAGCATTTT
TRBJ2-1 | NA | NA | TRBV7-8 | CASSFGPSKESRDEQFF | TGTGCCAGCAGCTTTGGGCCTTCAAAAGAGTCGAGGGATGAGCAGTTCTTC
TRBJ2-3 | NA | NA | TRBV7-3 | CASSLLAADTQYF | TGTGCCAGCAGCTTACTGGCTGCAGATACGCAGTATTTT
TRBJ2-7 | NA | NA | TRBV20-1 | CSARQGYEQYF | TGCAGTGCTAGACAGGGTTACGAGCAGTACTTC
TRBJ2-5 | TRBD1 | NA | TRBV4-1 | CASSQDLTGLAETQYF | TGCGCCAGCAGCCAAGACTTGACAGGGTTGGCAGAGACCCAGTACTTC
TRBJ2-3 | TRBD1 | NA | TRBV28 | CASTLSPGQGGFSTDTQYF | TGTGCCAGCACCCTAAGCCCGGGACAGGGAGGTTTCAGCACAGATACGCAGTATTTT
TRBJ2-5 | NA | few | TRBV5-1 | CASSYIAGIQETQYF | TGCGCCAGCAGCTACATTGCCGGGATCCAAGAGACCCAGTACTTC
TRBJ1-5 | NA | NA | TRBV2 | CASSAGVQPQHF | TGTGCCAGCAGTGCAGGGGTTCAGCCCCAGCATTTT
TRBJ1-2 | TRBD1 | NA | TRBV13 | CASSVSGQGTEQYGYTF | TGTGCCAGCAGCGTAAGCGGACAGGGGACGGAACAATATGGCTACACCTTC
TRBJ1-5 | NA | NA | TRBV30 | CAWSKAGRISNRPQHF | TGTGCCTGGAGTAAGGCAGGTAGAATCAGCAATCGGCCCCAGCATTTT
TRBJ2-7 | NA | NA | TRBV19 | CASPAYEQYF | TGTGCCAGCCCTGCCTACGAGCAGTACTTC
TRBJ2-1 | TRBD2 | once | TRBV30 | CAWGLGGSNYNEQFF | TGTGCCTGGGGACTCGGGGGGTCAAACTACAATGAGCAGTTCTTC
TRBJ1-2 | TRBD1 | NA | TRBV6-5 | CASTPRQGDHYTF | TGTGCCAGCACCCCCCGACAGGGTGACCACTACACCTTC
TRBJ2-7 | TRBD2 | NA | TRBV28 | CASSLWDGSGRDEQYF | TGTGCCAGCAGTTTATGGGATGGTAGCGGGAGAGACGAGCAGTACTTC
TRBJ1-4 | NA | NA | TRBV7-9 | CASSFPGDAKLFF | TGTGCCAGCAGCTTTCCAGGGGATGCAAAACTGTTTTTT
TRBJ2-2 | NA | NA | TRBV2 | CASKEGGNTGELFF | TGTGCCAGCAAGGAGGGAGGGAACACCGGGGAGCTGTTTTTT
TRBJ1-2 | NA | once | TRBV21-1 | CASSRVQGFYGYTF | TGTGCCAGCAGCAGAGTACAGGGCTTCTATGGCTACACCTTC
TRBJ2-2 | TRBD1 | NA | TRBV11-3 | CASSLRQGPAELFF | TGTGCCAGCAGCTTGAGACAGGGCCCTGCGGAGCTGTTTTTT
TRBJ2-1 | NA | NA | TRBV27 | CASSLYYQAPPNEQFF | TGTGCCAGCAGTTTATATTACCAAGCGCCCCCCAATGAGCAGTTCTTC
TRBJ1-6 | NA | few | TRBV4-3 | CASSQDRFPVTGSPLHF | TGCGCCAGCAGCCAAGATAGGTTTCCAGTAACAGGCTCACCCCTCCACTTT
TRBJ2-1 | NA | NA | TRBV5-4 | CASSPTRLGYNEQFF | TGTGCCAGCAGCCCGACTCGACTTGGGTACAATGAGCAGTTCTTC
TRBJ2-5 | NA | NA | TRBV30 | CAWSESQIVETQYF | TGTGCCTGGAGTGAAAGTCAGATCGTCGAGACCCAGTACTTC
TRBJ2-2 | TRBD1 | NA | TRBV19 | CASRDRGPTGELFF | TGTGCCAGTCGGGACAGGGGGCCCACCGGGGAGCTGTTTTTT
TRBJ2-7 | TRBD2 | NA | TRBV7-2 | CASSQRGGLYEQYF | TGTGCCAGCAGCCAGCGGGGGGGCCTCTACGAGCAGTACTTC
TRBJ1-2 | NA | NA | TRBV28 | CASSLGQENYGYTF | TGTGCCAGCAGTTTAGGCCAGGAAAACTATGGCTACACCTTC
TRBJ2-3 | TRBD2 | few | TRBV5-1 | CASRTSGGTDTQYF | TGCGCCAGCAGGACTAGCGGTGGCACAGATACGCAGTATTTT